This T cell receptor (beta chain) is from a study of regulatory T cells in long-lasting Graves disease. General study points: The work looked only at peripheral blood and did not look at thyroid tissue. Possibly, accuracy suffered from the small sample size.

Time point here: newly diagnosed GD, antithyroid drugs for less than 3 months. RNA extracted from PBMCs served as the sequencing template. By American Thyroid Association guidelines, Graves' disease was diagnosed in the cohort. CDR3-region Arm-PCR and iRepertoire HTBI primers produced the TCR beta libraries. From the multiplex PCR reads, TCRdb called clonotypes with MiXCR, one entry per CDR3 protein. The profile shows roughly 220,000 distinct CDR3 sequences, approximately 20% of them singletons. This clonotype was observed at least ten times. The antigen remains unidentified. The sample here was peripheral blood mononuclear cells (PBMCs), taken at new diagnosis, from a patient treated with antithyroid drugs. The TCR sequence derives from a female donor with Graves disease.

CDR3 DNA sequence: TGTGCCAGTCCCAGCGGACTTATCTCCCGCACAGATACGCAGTATTTT. It specifies CASPSGLISRTDTQYF. V gene TRBV19 combines with J gene TRBJ2-3; TRBD2 is a possible D gene (5 bases). V was shortened by 8 bases and J by 1 base, with 19 bases between the two germline ends. CDR1 and CDR2 (germline): LNHDA, SQIVND (reference sequence). CDR3 length equals 16 residues.